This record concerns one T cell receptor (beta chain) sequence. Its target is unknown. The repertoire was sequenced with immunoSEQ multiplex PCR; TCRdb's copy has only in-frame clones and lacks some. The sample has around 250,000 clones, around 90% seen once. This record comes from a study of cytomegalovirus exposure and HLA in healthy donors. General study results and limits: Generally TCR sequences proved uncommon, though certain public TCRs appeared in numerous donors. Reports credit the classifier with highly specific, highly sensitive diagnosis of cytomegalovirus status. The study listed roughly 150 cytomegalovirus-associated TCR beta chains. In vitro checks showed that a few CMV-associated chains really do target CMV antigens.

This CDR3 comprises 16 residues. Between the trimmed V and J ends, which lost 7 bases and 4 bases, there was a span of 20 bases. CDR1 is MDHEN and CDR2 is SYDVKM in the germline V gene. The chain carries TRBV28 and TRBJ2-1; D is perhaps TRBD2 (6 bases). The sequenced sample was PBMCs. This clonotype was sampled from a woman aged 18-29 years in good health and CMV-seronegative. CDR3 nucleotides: TGTGCCAGCACCCCTTTAGGGACTCTTATTTACAATGAGCAGTTCTTC. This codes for CASTPLGTLIYNEQFF.